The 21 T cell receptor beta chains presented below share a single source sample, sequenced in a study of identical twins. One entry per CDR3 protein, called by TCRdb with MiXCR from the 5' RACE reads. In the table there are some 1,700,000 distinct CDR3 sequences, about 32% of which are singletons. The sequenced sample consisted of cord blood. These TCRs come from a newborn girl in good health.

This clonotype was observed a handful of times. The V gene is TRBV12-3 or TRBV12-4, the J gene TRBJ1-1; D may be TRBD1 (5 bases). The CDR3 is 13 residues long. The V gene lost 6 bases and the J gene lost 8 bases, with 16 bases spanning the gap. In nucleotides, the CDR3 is TGTGCCAGCAGCCCGATCGCCGACAGCGAAGCTTTCTTT. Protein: CASSPIADSEAFF.

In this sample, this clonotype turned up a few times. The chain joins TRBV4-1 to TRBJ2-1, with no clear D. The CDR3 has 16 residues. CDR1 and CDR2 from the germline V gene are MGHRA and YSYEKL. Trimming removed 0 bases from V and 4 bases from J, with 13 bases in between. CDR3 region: CASSQDQLGSYNEQFF. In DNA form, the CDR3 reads TGCGCCAGCAGCCAAGATCAACTGGGGTCGTACAATGAGCAGTTCTTC.

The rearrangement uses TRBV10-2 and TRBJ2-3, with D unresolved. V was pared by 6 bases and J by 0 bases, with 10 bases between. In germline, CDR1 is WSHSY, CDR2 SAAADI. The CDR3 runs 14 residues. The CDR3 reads CASRAVKSTDTQYF. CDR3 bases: TGCGCCAGCAGGGCGGTCAAAAGCACAGATACGCAGTATTTT.

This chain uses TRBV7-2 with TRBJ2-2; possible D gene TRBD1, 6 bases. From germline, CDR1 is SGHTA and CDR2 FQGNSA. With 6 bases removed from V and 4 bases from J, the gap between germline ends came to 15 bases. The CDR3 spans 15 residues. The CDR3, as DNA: TGTGCCAGCAGATCCGACAGGCTGGGCACCGGGGAGCTGTTTTTT. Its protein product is CASRSDRLGTGELFF.

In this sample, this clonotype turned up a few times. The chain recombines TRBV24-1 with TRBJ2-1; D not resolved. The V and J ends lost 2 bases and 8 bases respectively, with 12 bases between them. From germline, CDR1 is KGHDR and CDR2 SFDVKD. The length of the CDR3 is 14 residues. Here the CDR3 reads CATSDSGRADEQFF. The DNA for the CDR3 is TGTGCCACCAGTGATTCCGGCCGGGCGGATGAGCAGTTCTTC.

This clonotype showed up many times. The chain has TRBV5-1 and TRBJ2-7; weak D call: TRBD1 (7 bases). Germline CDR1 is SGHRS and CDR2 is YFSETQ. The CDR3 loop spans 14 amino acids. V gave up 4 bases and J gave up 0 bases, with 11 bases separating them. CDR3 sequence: CASSAGQSSYEQYF. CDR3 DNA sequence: TGCGCCAGCAGCGCGGGACAGAGCTCCTACGAGCAGTACTTC.

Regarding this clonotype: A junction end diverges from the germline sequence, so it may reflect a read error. The CDR3 DNA reads TGTGCCAGCAGCCAAGGTACCCGACAGGGATTCTATGACTACACCTTC. This sequence encodes CASSQGTRQGFYDYTF. The rearrangement links TRBV4-2 to TRBJ1-2; 7 positions match TRBD1. The V gene's germline CDR1 is LGHNA and CDR2 YNFKEQ. CDR3 length: 16 amino acids.

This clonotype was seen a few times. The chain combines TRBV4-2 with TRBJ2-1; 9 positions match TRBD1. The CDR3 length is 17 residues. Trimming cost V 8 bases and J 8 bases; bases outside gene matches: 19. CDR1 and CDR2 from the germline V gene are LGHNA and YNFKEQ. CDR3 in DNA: TGTGCCAGCCGACTCGACAGGGGGTTCTCGTTTTGGGATGAGCAGTTCTTC. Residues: CASRLDRGFSFWDEQFF.

The CDR3 DNA reads TGTGCCAGCAGTCAACGGGGACCGAACTACGAGCAGTACTTC. Translated: CASSQRGPNYEQYF. This chain connects TRBV27 to TRBJ2-7; D possibly matches TRBD1 or TRBD2 (5 bases each). Germline V gene data show CDR1 as MNHEY and CDR2 as SMNVEV (reference sequence). V was cut by 5 bases and J by 3 bases, with 14 bases left in between. The CDR3 has 14 amino acids.

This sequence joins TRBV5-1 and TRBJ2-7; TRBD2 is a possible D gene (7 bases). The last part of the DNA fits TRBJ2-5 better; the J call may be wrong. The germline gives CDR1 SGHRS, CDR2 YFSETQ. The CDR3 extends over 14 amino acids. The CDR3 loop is CASSSREGGETQYF. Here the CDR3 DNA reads TGCGCCAGCAGCTCCAGGGAGGGGGGAGAGACCCAGTACTTC.

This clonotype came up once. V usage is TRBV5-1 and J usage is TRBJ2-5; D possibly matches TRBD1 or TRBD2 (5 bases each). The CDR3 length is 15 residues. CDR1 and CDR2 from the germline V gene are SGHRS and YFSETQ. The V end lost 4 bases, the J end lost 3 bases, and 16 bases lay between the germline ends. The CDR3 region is CASSLGVGAKETQYF. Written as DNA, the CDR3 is TGCGCCAGCAGCCTGGGGGTAGGCGCTAAAGAGACCCAGTACTTC.

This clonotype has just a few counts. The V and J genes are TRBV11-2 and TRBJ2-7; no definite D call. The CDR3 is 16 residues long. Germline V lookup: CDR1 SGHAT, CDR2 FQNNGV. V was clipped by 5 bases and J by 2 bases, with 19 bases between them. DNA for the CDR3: TGTGCCAGCAGCAACGCCGCTTCTTTGCGCCCCTACGAGCAGTACTTC. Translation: CASSNAASLRPYEQYF.

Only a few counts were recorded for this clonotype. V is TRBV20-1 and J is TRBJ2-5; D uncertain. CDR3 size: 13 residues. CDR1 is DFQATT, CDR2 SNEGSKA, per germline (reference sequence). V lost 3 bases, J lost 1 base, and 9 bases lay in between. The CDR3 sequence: CSARPTIQETQYF. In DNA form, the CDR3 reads TGCAGTGCTAGGCCGACAATCCAAGAGACCCAGTACTTC.

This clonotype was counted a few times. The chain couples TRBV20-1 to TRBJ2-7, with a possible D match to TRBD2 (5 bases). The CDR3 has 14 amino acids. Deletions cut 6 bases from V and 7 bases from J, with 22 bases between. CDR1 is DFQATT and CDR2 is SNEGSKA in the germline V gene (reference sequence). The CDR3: CSASERISYNEQYF. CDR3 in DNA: TGCAGTGCGAGCGAGCGGATCTCCTACAATGAGCAGTACTTC.

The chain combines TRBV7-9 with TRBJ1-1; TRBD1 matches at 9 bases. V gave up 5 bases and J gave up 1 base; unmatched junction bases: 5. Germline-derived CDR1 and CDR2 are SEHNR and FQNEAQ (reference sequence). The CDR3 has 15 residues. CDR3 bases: TGTGCCAGCAGCCCTCTACAGGGGGCGAACACTGAAGCTTTCTTT. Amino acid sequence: CASSPLQGANTEAFF. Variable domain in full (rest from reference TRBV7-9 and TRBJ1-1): DTGVSQNPRHKITKRGQNVTFRCDPISEHNRLYWYRQTLGQGPEFLTYFQNEAQLEKSRLLSDRFSAERPKGSFSTLEIQRTEQGDSAMYLCASSPLQGANTEAFFGQGTRLTVV.

CDR3 residues: CASSYTPGNQETQYF. The CDR3 DNA reads as TGTGCCAGCAGCTATACACCGGGGAACCAAGAGACCCAGTACTTC. The rearrangement joins TRBV5-6 to TRBJ2-5; TRBD2 might be the D (5 bases). The CDR3 consists of 15 residues. The V and J ends lost 3 bases and 0 bases respectively, with 12 bases between them. Germline loops: CDR1 SGHDT, CDR2 YYEEEE. The variable domain in full, completed from reference TRBV5-6 and TRBJ2-5, reads DAGVTQSPTHLIKTRGQQVTLRCSPKSGHDTVSWYQQALGQGPQFIFQYYEEEERQRGNFPDRFSGHQFPNYSSELNVNALLLGDSALYLCASSYTPGNQETQYFGPGTRLLVL.

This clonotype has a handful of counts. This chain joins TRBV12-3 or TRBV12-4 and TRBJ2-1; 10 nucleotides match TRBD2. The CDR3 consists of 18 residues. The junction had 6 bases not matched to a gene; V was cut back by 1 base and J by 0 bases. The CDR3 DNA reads TGTGCCAGCAGTTTAGGTGGGAGCGGGAGGGCCTCCTACAATGAGCAGTTCTTC. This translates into CASSLGGSGRASYNEQFF.

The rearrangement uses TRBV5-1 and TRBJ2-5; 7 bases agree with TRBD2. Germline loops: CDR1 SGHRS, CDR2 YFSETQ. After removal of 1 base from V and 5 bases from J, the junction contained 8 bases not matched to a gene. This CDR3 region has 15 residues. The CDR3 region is CASSLRSGTEETQYF. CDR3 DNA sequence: TGCGCCAGCAGCTTGAGAAGCGGGACGGAGGAGACCCAGTACTTC.

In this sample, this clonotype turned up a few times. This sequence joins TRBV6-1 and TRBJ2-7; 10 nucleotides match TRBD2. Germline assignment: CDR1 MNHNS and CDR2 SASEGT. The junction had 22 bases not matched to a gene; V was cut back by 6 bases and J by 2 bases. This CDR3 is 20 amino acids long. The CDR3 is CASRKGLAGGGKPPTYEQYF. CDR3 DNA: TGTGCCAGCAGGAAAGGATTAGCGGGAGGTGGGAAGCCTCCGACCTACGAGCAGTACTTC.

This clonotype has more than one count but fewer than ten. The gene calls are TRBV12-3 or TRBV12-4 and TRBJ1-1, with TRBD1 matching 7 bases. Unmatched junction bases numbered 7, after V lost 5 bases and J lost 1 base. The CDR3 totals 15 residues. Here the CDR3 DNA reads TGTGCCAGCAGTAACGGATACAGGGGGAACACTGAAGCTTTCTTT. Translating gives CASSNGYRGNTEAFF.

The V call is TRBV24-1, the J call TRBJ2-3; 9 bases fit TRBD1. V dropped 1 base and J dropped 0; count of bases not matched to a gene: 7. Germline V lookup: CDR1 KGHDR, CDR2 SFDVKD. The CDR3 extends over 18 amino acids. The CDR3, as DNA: TGTGCCACCAGTGATTTACGGGACAGGGTCTCTAGCACAGATACGCAGTATTTT. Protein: CATSDLRDRVSSTDTQYF.